A single sample is the source of the 20 T cell receptor beta chains below, sequenced in a study of PD-L1 blockade in urothelial cancer. The method was immunoSEQ multiplex PCR; TCRdb's version includes in-frame clones alone and lacks a portion of them. The repertoire includes some 40,000 clones, 85% of them detected once, and approximately 14% sits in the top ten. Time point in this sample: pretreatment peripheral blood. Here the sequenced sample was PBMCs, taken around atezolizumab (anti-PD-L1) treatment. The receptors originated from a man aged 80 or over with urothelial cancer.

This chain links TRBV4-1 with TRBJ1-2; D not resolved. Germline V CDR1 and CDR2: MGHRA, YSYEKL. V gave up 0 bases and J gave up 3 bases, with 11 bases separating them. This CDR3 spans 15 amino acids. The CDR3 is CASSQDPPGDYGYTF. As DNA, the CDR3 is TGCGCCAGCAGCCAAGATCCCCCCGGGGACTATGGCTACACCTTC.

This clone showed up just a few times. V is TRBV5-1 and J is TRBJ2-3; possibly TRBD2 for D (5 bases). Germline V gene data show CDR1 as SGHRS and CDR2 as YFSETQ. V shed 2 bases and J shed 5 bases, with 12 bases lying between them. The CDR3 totals 14 residues. In nucleotides, the CDR3 is TGCGCCAGCAGCTTAGGATCCGGGGAAGATACGCAGTATTTT. Encoded protein: CASSLGSGEDTQYF.

V usage is TRBV5-1 and J usage is TRBJ2-2; tentatively, D is TRBD2 (6 bases). The ends were cut back, 0 bases at V and 5 bases at J, with 8 bases in the middle. CDR3 length equals 14 residues. CDR1 and CDR2 from the germline V gene are SGHRS and YFSETQ. CDR3 in amino acids: CASSLGLVTGELFF. The CDR3, as DNA: TGCGCCAGCAGCTTGGGACTAGTTACCGGGGAGCTGTTTTTT.

The rearrangement joins TRBV15 to TRBJ1-2, with a weak D call TRBD1 (5 bases). CDR3 length: 14 residues. Germline V gene sequence: CDR1 LNHNV, CDR2 YYDKDF (reference sequence). V lost 8 bases and J 5 bases, leaving 18 bases between the germline ends. This CDR3 reads CATSSGAGTYGYTF. For the CDR3, the DNA is TGTGCCACCTCCAGCGGGGCAGGAACTTATGGCTACACCTTC.

The sample holds a few counts of this clone. DNA of the CDR3: TGTGCCAGCAGCGTGGAAGATACAGGGTACGGCTATGGCTACACCTTC. It translates to CASSVEDTGYGYGYTF. V is TRBV9 and J is TRBJ1-2; D is possibly TRBD1 (6 bases). The CDR3 consists of 16 residues. V shed 2 bases and J shed 4 bases, with 18 bases lying between them. Germline V lookup: CDR1 SGDLS, CDR2 YYNGEE.

This clone was observed a few times. This chain links TRBV30 with TRBJ2-7; weak D call: TRBD1 (6 bases). V lost 1 base, J lost 2 bases, and 12 bases lay in between. Germline loops: CDR1 GTSNPN, CDR2 SVGIG (reference sequence). The CDR3 totals 14 residues. In DNA, the CDR3 is TGTGCCTGGAGTGACCTAAGGACAGCCTACGAGCAGTACTTC. Translation gives CAWSDLRTAYEQYF.

The chain employs TRBV11-2 and TRBJ2-3, with D uncertain. CDR1 is SGHAT, CDR2 FQNNGV, per germline. This CDR3 region has 14 residues. Trimming took 5 bases from V and 0 from J, leaving 9 bases between them. The DNA of the CDR3 is TGTGCCAGCAGCCCGAGTACCAGCACAGATACGCAGTATTTT. Translation gives CASSPSTSTDTQYF.

The gene calls are TRBV28 and TRBJ2-7, with D tentatively TRBD2 (5 bases). Germline V CDR1 and CDR2: MDHEN, SYDVKM. The V gene lost 2 bases and the J gene lost 5 bases, with 7 bases spanning the gap. This CDR3 region has 12 residues. The CDR3 sequence: CASSLPGDEQYF. For the CDR3, the DNA is TGTGCCAGCAGTTTACCCGGGGACGAGCAGTACTTC.

The chain carries TRBV7-8 and TRBJ1-1; TRBD1 agrees at 9 bases. The V and J ends lost 5 bases and 0 bases, in that order; junction bases with no gene match: 10. CDR1 is SGHVS, CDR2 FQNEAQ, per germline. The CDR3 totals 17 residues. CDR3 DNA: TGTGCCAGCAGCGACGATGGGACAGGGACATTGAACACTGAAGCTTTCTTT. As protein: CASSDDGTGTLNTEAFF.

V is TRBV9 and J is TRBJ2-2; 7 bases are a match to TRBD1. CDR1 is SGDLS and CDR2 is YYNGEE in the germline V gene. The ends lost 4 bases at V and 3 bases at J; junction bases unmatched: 6. The CDR3 spans 15 residues. The CDR3 region is CASSRTGTDTGELFF. CDR3 sequence (DNA): TGTGCCAGCAGCCGAACCGGGACAGACACCGGGGAGCTGTTTTTT.

V and J are TRBV18 and TRBJ2-2, with D uncertain. This CDR3 has 16 amino acids. The V end lost 2 bases, the J end lost 5 bases, and 15 bases lay between the germline ends. The V gene's germline CDR1 is KGHSH and CDR2 LQKENI. Here the CDR3 reads CASSPSNGLVTGELFF. DNA of the CDR3: TGTGCCAGCTCACCATCCAACGGGTTGGTTACCGGGGAGCTGTTTTTT.

V and J are TRBV12-5 and TRBJ2-7; D is possibly TRBD1 (5 bases). The V gene lost 6 bases and the J gene lost 3 bases, with 9 bases spanning the gap. This CDR3 has 12 residues. CDR1 is LGHNT, CDR2 FRNRAP, per germline. CDR3 DNA sequence: TGTGCTAGTGGCCCCGACAGCTACGAGCAGTACTTC. Translation: CASGPDSYEQYF.

The chain combines TRBV27 with TRBJ2-2, with D hard to call. Germline CDR1 is MNHEY and CDR2 is SMNVEV (reference sequence). The ends were cut back, 8 bases at V and 4 bases at J, with 14 bases in the middle. The CDR3 length is 14 residues. CDR3 sequence reads: CASHLSAGTGELFF. In DNA form, the CDR3 reads TGTGCCAGCCACCTGAGCGCCGGCACCGGGGAGCTGTTTTTT.

The rearrangement joins TRBV5-6 to TRBJ2-3; 7 bases line up with TRBD2. This CDR3 contains 15 residues. Germline lookup yields CDR1 SGHDT and CDR2 YYEEEE. Trimming took 1 base from V and 0 from J; bases not matched to a gene: 2. CDR3 bases: TGTGCCAGCAGCTTGAGCGGGGCCAGCACAGATACGCAGTATTTT. Its translation is CASSLSGASTDTQYF.

This rearrangement joins TRBV7-6 to TRBJ2-1, with D perhaps TRBD2 (7 bases). Germline CDR1 SGHVS, CDR2 FNYEAQ. The CDR3 is 18 amino acids. The V gene lost 5 bases and the J gene lost 2 bases, with 22 bases spanning the gap. CDR3: CASSQEGVVGGAYNEQFF. The DNA of the CDR3 is TGTGCCAGCAGCCAAGAGGGGGTGGTAGGGGGGGCCTACAATGAGCAGTTCTTC.

This clone was counted a single time. The chain joins TRBV28 to TRBJ1-3; the D gene is possibly TRBD1 (5 bases). From germline, CDR1 is MDHEN and CDR2 SYDVKM. V was shortened by 3 bases and J by 1 base, with 13 bases between the two germline ends. This CDR3 is built from 16 residues. CDR3 in amino acids: CASSLLRGTSGNTIYF. The CDR3 DNA reads as TGTGCCAGCAGTTTGTTGCGGGGGACGTCTGGAAACACCATATATTTT. Using reference TRBV28 and TRBJ1-3 for the parts outside the CDR3, the full variable domain is DVKVTQSSRYLVKRTGEKVFLECVQDMDHENMFWYRQDPGLGLRLIYFSYDVKMKEKGDIPEGYSVSREKKERFSLILESASTNQTSMYLCASSLLRGTSGNTIYFGEGSWLTVV.

J is TRBJ2-7 and V is TRBV7-9, with D possibly being TRBD2 (6 bases). Germline V gene lookup returns CDR1 SEHNR and CDR2 FQNEAQ (reference sequence). Between the trimmed V and J ends, which lost 5 bases and 6 bases, there was a span of 20 bases. The CDR3 runs to 15 residues. The CDR3 loop is CASSNSYFGRLEQYF. The CDR3 DNA sequence: TGTGCCAGCAGCAATAGTTATTTTGGGAGGCTCGAGCAGTACTTC.

V gene TRBV5-4 combines with J gene TRBJ2-4, with 10 bases matching TRBD1. The germline V gene has CDR1 SGHNT and CDR2 YYREEE (reference sequence). The V gene end was trimmed by 5 bases and the J gene end by 8 bases; junction bases not matched to a gene: 7. This CDR3 contains 14 residues. CDR3 loop: CASRSGQGMDIQYF. As DNA, the CDR3 is TGTGCCAGCAGGTCGGGACAGGGGATGGACATTCAGTACTTC.

The V call is TRBV6-6, the J call TRBJ2-7; weak D call: TRBD1 (5 bases). The V end lost 0 bases, the J end lost 3 bases, and 6 bases lay between the germline ends. The CDR3 has 13 amino acids. Germline CDR1 MNHNY, CDR2 SVGAGI (reference sequence). The CDR3 bases are TGTGCCAGCAGTTACTCGCAGGGCTACGAGCAGTACTTC. Translating gives CASSYSQGYEQYF.

This clone came up a few times. The rearrangement joins TRBV5-1 to TRBJ1-3; a possible D gene is TRBD1 (5 bases). CDR3 size: 14 residues. Germline-derived CDR1 and CDR2 are SGHRS and YFSETQ. V gave up 5 bases and J gave up 1 base, with 10 bases separating them. This chain's CDR3 is CASSNPGSGNTIYF. The CDR3 DNA reads as TGCGCCAGCAGTAACCCAGGGTCTGGAAACACCATATATTTT.